This T cell receptor beta chain originates from a study of blood T cell repertoires in COVID-19 (dated by TCRdb to 2019 to 2021). Regarding the complete study: The collaborator samples originated in the United States, Italy and Spain and spanned the acute and convalescent phases of COVID-19. The material from the prospective study consisted of cDNA or gDNA derived from T cells, B-cell-depleted T cells, or PBMCs. Deeply sampled blood TCRbeta repertoires from subjects exposed to, actively infected with, or recovered from COVID-19 were included in the dataset. The repertoires were released in a freely available public database intended as a resource for research on the immune response to SARS-CoV-2. The samples were drawn from the first 160 participants of the ongoing ImmuneRACE study and from roughly 1,300 subjects provided by 6 global collaborators. A de-identified subject ID, COVID-19 status, age in years and sex were almost always included in the sample metadata. Where available, HLA class I and class II types were obtained from metadata supplied by the sample provider rather than from assay-based typing.

The immunoSEQ Assay, a bias-controlled multiplex PCR, was used to amplify TCRbeta CDR3 regions from genomic DNA. Per the original workflow: The number of nucleated cells in each sample was estimated from the amplification of reference gene primers within the assay. To quantify the absolute abundance of each unique TCRbeta CDR3 rearrangement, sequence reads were collapsed and filtered. Productive Simpson clonality was computed per sample as the square root of Simpson's diversity index over productive rearrangements. TCRdb mirrors the immuneACCESS table, restricted to in-frame sequences. Some clones are absent from its copies; in checked studies, under half trace to an unresolved V gene, and the reason for the others is unknown. The V and J calls and clone size were taken over from that table, and D and trimming were inferred from the DNA. The sample table lists tens of thousands of clones, around nine tenths of them with a count of one. 15% to 20% of the sample is in the top ten clones.

The collaborating institutions used their own protocols to collect whole blood in K2EDTA tubes. Collaborator samples were shipped for TCRbeta analysis as frozen whole blood, isolated PBMCs, or DNA extracted from either sample type. Concerning this clone itself: Its antigen is still unknown. Within one base of it there is no much larger clone, and no base qualities were kept.

General study outcomes and caveats: How much clinical and demographic metadata was included differed by source and by participant, and the metadata was provided uncurated.

V is cut by 3 bases and J by 0 bases, and the space between the germline ends is 11 bases. Sequences MNHNS (CDR1) and SASEGT (CDR2) are obtained from the germline V gene. From its cysteine to its phenylalanine, the CDR3 spans 15 amino acids. The entry retains the CDR3 DNA only, 45 bases that are in frame from base 1. Recombination linked TRBV6-1 to TRBJ1-1; no D gene call is confident. This sequence was found in a human donor in a cohort sampled during active COVID-19. Sequenced: peripheral blood. The CDR3 in this case is CASSDLASMNTEAFF. Read as DNA, the sequence is TGTGCCAGCAGTGATTTAGCCAGTATGAACACTGAAGCTTTCTTT.